This T cell receptor (beta chain) stems from a study of T-cell reconstitution after alpha-beta-depleted transplantation in children. Unique molecular identifiers were incorporated when the TCRbeta library was constructed. Each CDR3 protein gets one entry after TCRdb re-called the PCR reads with MiXCR. This table holds about 460,000 distinct CDR3 sequences, roughly an eighth found once. The V gene lost 4 bases and the J gene lost 5 bases, with 15 bases spanning the gap. Germline assignment: CDR1 SQVTM and CDR2 ANQGSEA. This CDR3 contains 14 residues. This clonotype was sampled from a female patient aged 2-9 years who had a stem cell transplant for aplastic anemia, so the T cells may come from the graft donor. Sequenced material: PBMCs, mostly from graft donor cells, taken 180 days after TCRalphabeta/CD19-depleted stem cell transplant. The chain carries TRBV29-1 and TRBJ2-1; D not certain. CDR3 region: CSVAVRPSHNEQFF. DNA for the CDR3: TGCAGCGTTGCCGTGCGACCGTCCCACAATGAGCAGTTCTTC.